This is a list of T cell receptor beta chains from one sample in a study of graft-versus-host responses after intestinal transplantation. No antigen has been identified for these receptors. Sequencing used immunoSEQ multiplex PCR; TCRdb keeps in-frame clones, though not all of them. Here the sample spans fewer than 80,000 clones, 90% being singletons. This specimen consisted of unstimulated CD8+ T cells sorted from spleen or lymph node cells, obtained before transplant. The receptor set was obtained from a human donor who was the organ donor for an intestinal transplant. Both conserved end residues are trimmed from each CDR3. Each record gives: CDR3 protein, V gene, D gene, J gene. The D gene is left open where the match is weak.

ASSSGEYSNQPQH | TRBV28 | NA | TRBJ1-5
ASTERENYEQY | TRBV9 | TRBD2 | TRBJ2-7
ASSQGVRLAGVMEQF | TRBV4-2 | TRBD2 | TRBJ2-1
ASSPAGSGNTIY | TRBV7-8 | NA | TRBJ1-3
ASSPMPAELGYEQY | TRBV7-9 | NA | TRBJ2-7
SVERPSGGNEQF | TRBV29-1 | TRBD2 | TRBJ2-1
ASGTSGSNDEQF | TRBV6-6 | TRBD2 | TRBJ2-1
ASSQGPTSTDTQY | TRBV4-1 | NA | TRBJ2-3
ASSFDRGLGTEAF | TRBV28 | TRBD1 | TRBJ1-1
ASSDSGTGSQPQH | TRBV25-1 | TRBD1 | TRBJ1-5
ASSPLNRWTGAGEQY | TRBV27 | TRBD1 | TRBJ2-7
ASNLGQGKGYT | TRBV7-9 | TRBD1 | TRBJ1-2
ASSFWAGDGGETQY | TRBV7-2 | NA | TRBJ2-5
ASSFEGYYRRDEKLF | TRBV5-6 | NA | TRBJ1-4
ASSLNAGGSYNEQF | TRBV7-3 | TRBD2 | TRBJ2-1
ASSYRGPNTGELF | TRBV28 | TRBD1 | TRBJ2-2
ASSRTGSGTEAF | TRBV11-2 | NA | TRBJ1-1
ASSFGGAPKADTQY | TRBV5-8 | NA | TRBJ2-3
ASSFPTGGLAEAF | TRBV7-9 | TRBD1 | TRBJ1-1
ASSFAARGEQF | TRBV11-2 | NA | TRBJ2-1
ASSMAGGGYT | TRBV19 | NA | TRBJ1-2
ASSLAGKVTDTQY | TRBV5-1 | NA | TRBJ2-3
ASSLSRSGGEQF | TRBV7-6 | NA | TRBJ2-1
ASSIGVSFTYEQY | TRBV19 | NA | TRBJ2-7
ASRLEIADTQY | TRBV28 | NA | TRBJ2-3
ASSPKAGHPARSAF | TRBV7-9 | NA | TRBJ1-1
ASSKVQGYTGELF | TRBV21-1 | NA | TRBJ2-2
ASREGTKLF | TRBV6-5 | NA | TRBJ1-4
ASGTGTSGTDTQY | TRBV6-4 | TRBD2 | TRBJ2-3
ASSDSPGSTDTQY | TRBV6-4 | NA | TRBJ2-3
ASSSGQGAPGELF | TRBV6-5 | TRBD1 | TRBJ2-2
ASSQGGRRQETQY | TRBV4-2 | NA | TRBJ2-5
ASSFGTSGAEQY | TRBV13 | TRBD2 | TRBJ2-7
ASSPDGTSGSSEQY | TRBV27 | TRBD2 | NA
ASSLNGRGTGELF | TRBV7-8 | NA | TRBJ2-2
ASRGSNYGYT | TRBV28 | NA | TRBJ1-2
ASSLVTSEYYEQY | TRBV5-1 | TRBD2 | TRBJ2-7
ASSGHRVNSNQPQH | TRBV6-1 | NA | TRBJ1-5
SVEWQDGYT | TRBV29-1 | NA | TRBJ1-2
ASSYGTQLYEQY | TRBV28 | NA | TRBJ2-7
ASSYSPGGEQY | TRBV6-5 | TRBD2 | TRBJ2-7
ASSPGQTNYGYT | TRBV9 | NA | TRBJ1-2
ASSQRGQAGGNNEQF | TRBV4-3 | TRBD2 | TRBJ2-1
ATSTLGQEMDEQF | TRBV15 | NA | TRBJ2-1
ASSVGGSFNEQY | TRBV9 | NA | TRBJ2-7
ASSLAAGGASNQPQH | TRBV7-8 | TRBD1 | TRBJ1-5
ASSMSGQGSYNEQF | TRBV19 | NA | TRBJ2-1
ASSQDWQGNEKLF | TRBV4-1 | NA | TRBJ1-4
ASSRRESYEQY | TRBV5-1 | NA | TRBJ2-7
ASSVSTGNYDEQY | TRBV6-5 | TRBD1 | TRBJ2-7
ASSKSRRWPYNEQF | TRBV21-1 | NA | TRBJ2-1
ASSLLAGRYEQF | TRBV28 | TRBD2 | TRBJ2-1
ASSLYAQDEQY | TRBV5-1 | NA | TRBJ2-7